This TCR beta chain was documented in a study of shared clonotypes between healthy human individuals. This CDR3 comprises 11 residues. The V end was cut by 6 bases, the J end by 5 bases, with 7 bases between. Germline CDR1 reads MGHDK; CDR2 reads SYGVNS. Sequenced by immunoSEQ multiplex PCR; TCRdb stores in-frame clones only, minus some. Of 450,000 or so clones listed, roughly 80% are singletons. This TCR derives from a woman between 40 and 55 years old in good health. Some clones in this sample may be carry-over from other donors' samples. This chain links TRBV25-1 with TRBJ2-5; D remains ambiguous. Sequences were obtained from PBMCs. The CDR3 DNA follows: TGTGCCAGCAGAGGGTTGGAGACCCAGTACTTC. This sequence encodes CASRGLETQYF.